These T cell receptor beta chains were read from a single sample in a study of cytomegalovirus exposure and HLA in healthy donors. Profiled with immunoSEQ multiplex PCR; TCRdb holds only in-frame clones, not every one. The sample yields about 160,000 clones, 65% to 85% seen once. The sample taken for sequencing was PBMCs. These receptor sequences come from a man in his sixties in good health and CMV-seronegative. Each CDR3 is given with its conserved first and last residue. D genes are given only for firm matches.

>TRBJ2-5|TRBV4-1|TRBD2
CASSQDGLAGSRETQYF
>TRBJ2-7|TRBV6-5|TRBD2
CASSLGTSRRAQYF
>TRBJ2-7|TRBV7-6|TRBD2
CASSPWTSREQYF
>TRBJ2-3|TRBV4-3|.
CASSQVNTDTQYF
>TRBJ2-5|TRBV19|.
CASSIVAGKETQYF
>TRBJ2-3|TRBV30|TRBD2
CAWSRLAGTTDTQYF
>TRBJ2-5|TRBV19|TRBD2
CASSIALAGGETQYF
>TRBJ1-2|TRBV28|.
CASVPQKVYYGYTF
>TRBJ1-4|TRBV19|TRBD1
CASSIRQGGDEKLFF
>TRBJ2-3|TRBV29-1|TRBD1
CSVGGDRGPTSTDTQYF
>TRBJ1-2|TRBV10-2|TRBD1
CASSDGTGDGYTF
>TRBJ2-1|TRBV28|.
CASSLREDRPYNEQFF
>TRBJ2-3|TRBV7-2|TRBD1
CASSSGGPSTDTQYF
>TRBJ2-7|TRBV6-5|.
CASSYSYYEQYF
>TRBJ1-1|TRBV18|.
CASSPVGGSNTEAFF
>TRBJ2-6|TRBV7-2|.
CASSLTVGAGANVLTF
>TRBJ1-1|TRBV4-3|.
CASSQDRRVNTEAFF
>TRBJ2-7|TRBV5-8|TRBD1
CASSLQGTSYEQYF
>TRBJ2-5|TRBV7-3|TRBD1
CASSLGTGKETQYF
>TRBJ1-2|TRBV4-3|TRBD1
CASSQDLQGGSGYTF
>TRBJ2-1|TRBV28|.
CASSTNGGIDEQFF
>TRBJ2-3|TRBV21-1|.
CASSKQGNTTDTQYF
>TRBJ2-3|TRBV9|TRBD2
CASSPELTTLAASTDTQYF
>TRBJ2-7|TRBV19|.
CASSMADSYEQYF
>TRBJ2-1|TRBV2|TRBD2
CASRMGLAGNNEQFF
>TRBJ1-4|TRBV11-2|.
CASSLAGAWEKLFF
>TRBJ2-3|TRBV21-1|.
CASTLPGSGGLSDTQYF
>TRBJ2-1|TRBV20-1|.
CTGTRFGEQFF
>TRBJ2-1|TRBV27|.
CASSLSSGSKFSEQFF
>TRBJ2-5|TRBV4-2|.
CASSHKLDISETQYF
>TRBJ2-7|TRBV7-8|TRBD2
CASSIGVAGPLGAYEQYF
>TRBJ2-5|TRBV7-2|.
CASSPRETQYF
>TRBJ2-4|TRBV19|.
CASSIIAEEKNIQYF
>TRBJ2-1|TRBV11-2|TRBD2
CASRGLAGSSYNEQFF
>TRBJ2-2|TRBV7-6|.
CASSSQPGTGELFF
>TRBJ2-1|TRBV6-5|.
CASREGQNYNEQFF
>TRBJ1-2|TRBV29-1|TRBD1
CSVKRGQGGYTF
>TRBJ1-4|TRBV5-1|.
CASSLVLGAGEKLFF
>TRBJ2-3|TRBV19|.
CASSSDRDTDTQYF
>TRBJ1-6|TRBV30|.
CAWSGTRDSPLHF
>TRBJ2-3|TRBV10-3|.
CALRASDTDTQYF